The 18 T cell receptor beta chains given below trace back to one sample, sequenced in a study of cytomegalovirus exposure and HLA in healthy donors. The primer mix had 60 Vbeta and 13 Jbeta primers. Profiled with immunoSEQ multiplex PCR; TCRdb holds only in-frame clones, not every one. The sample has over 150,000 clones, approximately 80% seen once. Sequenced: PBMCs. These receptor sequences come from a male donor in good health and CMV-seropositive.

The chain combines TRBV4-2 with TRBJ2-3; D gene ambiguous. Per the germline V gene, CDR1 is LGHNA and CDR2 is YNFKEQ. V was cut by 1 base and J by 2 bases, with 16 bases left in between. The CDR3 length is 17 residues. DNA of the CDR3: TGTGCCAGCAGCCAAGGAGCCTCCGGCGGCACCACAGATACGCAGTATTTT. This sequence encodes CASSQGASGGTTDTQYF.

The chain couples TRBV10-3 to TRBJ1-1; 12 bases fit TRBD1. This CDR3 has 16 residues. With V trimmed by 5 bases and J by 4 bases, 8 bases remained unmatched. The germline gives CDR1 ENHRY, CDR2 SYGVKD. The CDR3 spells CAISPGQGAGVTEAFF. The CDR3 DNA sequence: TGTGCCATCAGTCCGGGACAGGGGGCCGGGGTCACTGAAGCTTTCTTT.

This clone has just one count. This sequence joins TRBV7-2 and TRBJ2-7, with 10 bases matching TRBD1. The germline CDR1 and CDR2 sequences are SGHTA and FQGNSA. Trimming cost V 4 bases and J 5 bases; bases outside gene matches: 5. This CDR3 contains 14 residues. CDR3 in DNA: TGTGCCAGCAGCTCGGGACAGGGGAGTAACGAGCAGTACTTC. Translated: CASSSGQGSNEQYF. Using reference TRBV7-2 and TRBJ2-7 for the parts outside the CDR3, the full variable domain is GAGVSQSPSNKVTEKGKDVELRCDPISGHTALYWYRQSLGQGLEFLIYFQGNSAPDKSGLPSDRFSAERTGGSVSTLTIQRTQQEDSAVYLCASSSGQGSNEQYFGPGTRLTVT.

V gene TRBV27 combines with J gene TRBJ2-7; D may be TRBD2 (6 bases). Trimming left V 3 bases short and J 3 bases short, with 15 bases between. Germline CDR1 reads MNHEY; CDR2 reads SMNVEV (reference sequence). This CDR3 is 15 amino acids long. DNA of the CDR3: TGTGCCAGCAGTTTCCTGAATACCGGGGGCTACGAGCAGTACTTC. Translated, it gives CASSFLNTGGYEQYF.

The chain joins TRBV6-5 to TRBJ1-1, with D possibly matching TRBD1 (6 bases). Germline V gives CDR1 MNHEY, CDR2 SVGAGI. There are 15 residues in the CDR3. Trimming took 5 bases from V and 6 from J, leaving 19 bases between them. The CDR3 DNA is TGTGCCAGCAGTACAAGGGGGGGACGACGTCCTGAAGCTTTCTTT. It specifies CASSTRGGRRPEAFF.

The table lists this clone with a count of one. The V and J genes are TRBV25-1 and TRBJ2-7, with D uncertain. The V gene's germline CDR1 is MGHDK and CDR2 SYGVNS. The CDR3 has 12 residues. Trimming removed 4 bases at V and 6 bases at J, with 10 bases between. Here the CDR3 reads CASSVRSGEQYF. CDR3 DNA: TGTGCCAGCAGTGTCCGGTCCGGCGAGCAGTACTTC.

Written as DNA, the CDR3 is TGTGCCTGGAGCGGACAGGAACAAGAGACCCAGTACTTC. Translating it yields CAWSGQEQETQYF. The chain is built from TRBV30 and TRBJ2-5, with 7 bases fitting TRBD1. V lost 3 bases and J lost 2; bases outside the gene matches: 3. Germline V gives CDR1 GTSNPN, CDR2 SVGIG (reference sequence). The CDR3 is 13 amino acids.

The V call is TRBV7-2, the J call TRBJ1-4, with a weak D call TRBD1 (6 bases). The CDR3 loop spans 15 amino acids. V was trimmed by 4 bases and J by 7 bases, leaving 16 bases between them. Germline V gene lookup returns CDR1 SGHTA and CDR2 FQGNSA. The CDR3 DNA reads TGTGCCAGCAGCTCCCGCAGGGGATCTCTTGAAAAACTGTTTTTT. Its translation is CASSSRRGSLEKLFF.

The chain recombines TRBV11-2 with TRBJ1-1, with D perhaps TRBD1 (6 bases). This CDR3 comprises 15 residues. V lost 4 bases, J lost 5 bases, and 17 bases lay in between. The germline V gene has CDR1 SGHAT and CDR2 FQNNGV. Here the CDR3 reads CASSSLGHRGTEAFF. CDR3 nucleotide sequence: TGTGCCAGCAGCTCCCTGGGACACCGGGGAACTGAAGCTTTCTTT.

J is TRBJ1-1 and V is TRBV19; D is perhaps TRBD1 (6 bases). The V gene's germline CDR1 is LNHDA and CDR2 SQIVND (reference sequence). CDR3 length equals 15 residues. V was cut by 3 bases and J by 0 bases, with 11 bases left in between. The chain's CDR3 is CASSMHRELNTEAFF. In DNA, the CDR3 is TGTGCCAGTAGTATGCACAGGGAACTGAACACTGAAGCTTTCTTT.

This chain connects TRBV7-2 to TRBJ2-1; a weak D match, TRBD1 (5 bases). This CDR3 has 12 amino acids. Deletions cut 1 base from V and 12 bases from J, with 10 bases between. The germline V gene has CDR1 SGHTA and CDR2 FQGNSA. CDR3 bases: TGTGCCAGCAGCTTAGACAGGATCGGGCAGTTCTTC. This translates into CASSLDRIGQFF.

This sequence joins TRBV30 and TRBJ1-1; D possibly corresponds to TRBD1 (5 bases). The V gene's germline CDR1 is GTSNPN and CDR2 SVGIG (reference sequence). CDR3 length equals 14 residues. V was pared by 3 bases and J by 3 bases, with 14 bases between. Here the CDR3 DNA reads TGTGCCTGGAGAGCTCCGGAGGGACACACTGAAGCTTTCTTT. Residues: CAWRAPEGHTEAFF.

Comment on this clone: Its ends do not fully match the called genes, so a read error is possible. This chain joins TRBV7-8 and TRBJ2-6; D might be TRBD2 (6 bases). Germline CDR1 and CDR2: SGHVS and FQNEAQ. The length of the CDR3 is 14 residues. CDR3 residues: CASPRGTGANGLTF. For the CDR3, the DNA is TGTGCCAGCCCCCGGGGGACTGGGGCCAACGGCCTGACTTTC.

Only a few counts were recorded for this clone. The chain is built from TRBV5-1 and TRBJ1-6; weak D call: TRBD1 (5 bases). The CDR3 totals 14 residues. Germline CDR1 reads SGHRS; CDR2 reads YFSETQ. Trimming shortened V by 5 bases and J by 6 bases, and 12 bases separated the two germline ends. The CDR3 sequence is CASREGTVNSPLHF. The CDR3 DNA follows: TGCGCCAGCAGGGAGGGGACGGTTAATTCACCCCTCCACTTT.

CDR3 sequence: CASSSRQALETQYF. The CDR3 DNA reads TGTGCCAGCAGTTCGAGGCAAGCGTTAGAGACCCAGTACTTC. This rearrangement joins TRBV5-8 to TRBJ2-5; D uncertain. V lost 5 bases to trimming and J lost 4 bases, with 15 bases between them. This CDR3 has 14 amino acids. Germline CDR1 is SGHTS and CDR2 is YDEGEE.

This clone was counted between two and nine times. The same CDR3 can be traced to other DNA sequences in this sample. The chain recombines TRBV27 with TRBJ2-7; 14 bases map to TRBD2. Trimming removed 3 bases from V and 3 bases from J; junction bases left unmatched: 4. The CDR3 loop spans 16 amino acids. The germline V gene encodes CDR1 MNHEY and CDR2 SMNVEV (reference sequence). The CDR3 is CASSFYGLAGGYEQYF. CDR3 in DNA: TGTGCCAGCAGTTTCTACGGACTAGCGGGAGGCTACGAGCAGTACTTC.

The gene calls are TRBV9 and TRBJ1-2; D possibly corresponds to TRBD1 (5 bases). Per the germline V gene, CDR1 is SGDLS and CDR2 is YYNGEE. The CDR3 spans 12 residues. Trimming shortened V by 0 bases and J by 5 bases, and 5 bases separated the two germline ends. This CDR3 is CASSVGQYGYTF. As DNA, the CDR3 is TGTGCCAGCAGCGTAGGACAGTATGGCTACACCTTC.

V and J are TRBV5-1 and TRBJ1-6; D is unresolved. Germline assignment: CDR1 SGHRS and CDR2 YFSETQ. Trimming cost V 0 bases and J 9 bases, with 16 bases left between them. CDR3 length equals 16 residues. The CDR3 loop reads CASSLAGVGVFSPLHF. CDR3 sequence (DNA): TGCGCCAGCAGCTTGGCCGGGGTAGGAGTCTTTTCACCCCTCCACTTT.